This TCR beta chain stems from a study of blood T cell repertoires in COVID-19. Sequencing was performed with immunoSEQ multiplex PCR; in TCRdb, only in-frame clones are kept and a portion is missing. The data contain some 74,000 clones, roughly 84% of them singletons. V lost 1 base, J lost 7 bases, and 8 bases stayed unmatched. From germline, CDR1 is SGHTA and CDR2 FQGNSA. This CDR3 spans 15 amino acids. The specimen sequenced was peripheral blood. The rearrangement links TRBV7-2 to TRBJ2-3; the match to TRBD2 covers 7 bases. The sequence was obtained from a man over 45 with active COVID-19. CDR3: CASSLEGTNVNTQYF. The DNA for the CDR3 is TGTGCCAGCAGCTTAGAGGGGACTAATGTGAATACGCAGTATTTT.